A single T cell receptor (beta chain) is shown here with its context. Germline CDR1 reads SGHNT; CDR2 reads YENEEA. V was shortened by 3 bases and J by 2 bases, with 13 bases between the two germline ends. CDR3 length equals 15 residues. The sample belongs to a study of beta chain features in type 1 diabetes. Expressed TCRB transcripts were sequenced because the isolated RNA had all been reverse transcribed beforehand. Produced via immunoSEQ multiplex PCR; TCRdb's table is partial and in-frame only. The table shows tens of thousands of clones, with roughly a third occurring only once. The V and J genes are TRBV11-3 and TRBJ2-5; perhaps TRBD2 as D (6 bases). The receptor comes from a woman between 18 and 29 years old in good health. Sequenced input: stem cell memory CD4+ T cells from blood. The CDR3 nucleotides read TGTGCCAGCAGCTTGAGTTTCGGGGGTCAAGAGACCCAGTACTTC. It yields the protein CASSLSFGGQETQYF.